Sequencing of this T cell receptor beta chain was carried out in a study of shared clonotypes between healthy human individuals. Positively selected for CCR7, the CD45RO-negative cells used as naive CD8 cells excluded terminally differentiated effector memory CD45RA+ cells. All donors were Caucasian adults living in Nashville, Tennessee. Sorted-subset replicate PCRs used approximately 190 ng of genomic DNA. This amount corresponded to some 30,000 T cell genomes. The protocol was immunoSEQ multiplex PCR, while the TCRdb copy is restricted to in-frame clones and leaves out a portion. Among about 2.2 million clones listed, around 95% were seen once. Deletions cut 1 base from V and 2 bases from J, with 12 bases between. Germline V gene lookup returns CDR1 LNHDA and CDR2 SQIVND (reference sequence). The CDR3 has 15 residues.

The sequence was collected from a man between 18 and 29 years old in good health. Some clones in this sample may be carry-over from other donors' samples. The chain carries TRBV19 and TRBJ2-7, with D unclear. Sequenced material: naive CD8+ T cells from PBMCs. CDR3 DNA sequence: TGTGCCAGTAGTATAGTCCCGGCCGATACCTACGAGCAGTACTTC. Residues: CASSIVPADTYEQYF.